The 26 T cell receptor beta chains reported below all come from one sample, sequenced in a study of cytomegalovirus exposure and HLA in healthy donors. The PCR employed 60 Vbeta primers together with 13 Jbeta primers. Using immunoSEQ multiplex PCR, the repertoire was profiled, and TCRdb retains in-frame clones only, with some absent. The profile shows fewer than 200,000 clones, roughly 80% of them singletons. The sequenced material came from PBMCs. The source is a woman in her late teens or twenties in good health and CMV-seronegative.

The chain recombines TRBV13 with TRBJ2-2; D is perhaps TRBD2 (6 bases). Per germline, CDR1 PRHDT and CDR2 FYEKMQ (reference sequence). This CDR3 region has 14 residues. V gave up 6 bases and J gave up 8 bases, with 16 bases separating them. CDR3 sequence reads: CASSFLPGSGELFF. The DNA for the CDR3 is TGTGCCAGCAGTTTTCTCCCCGGGAGTGGGGAGCTGTTTTTT.

Of note for this clone: Compared with germline, one end of the junction differs, possibly owing to a read error. J is TRBJ2-1 and V is TRBV7-7, with D perhaps TRBD1 (7 bases). Germline V gene data show CDR1 as SSHAT and CDR2 as FNYEAQ (reference sequence). This CDR3 is 14 amino acids long. CDR3 coding DNA: TGTGCTAGCAGCTTATCGCGGGACAGTCATGAGCAGTTCTTC. This codes for CASSLSRDSHEQFF.

This clone was observed a few times. The chain joins TRBV30 to TRBJ2-4; possible D gene TRBD1, 6 bases. V gave up 1 base and J gave up 8 bases, with 9 bases separating them. The CDR3 sequence is 12 residues long. Germline CDR1 reads GTSNPN; CDR2 reads SVGIG (reference sequence). CDR3 coding DNA: TGTGCCTGGAGTGCACAGGGCGACATTCAGTACTTC. Protein sequence: CAWSAQGDIQYF.

Worth noting for this clone: Its ends do not fully match the called genes, so a read error is possible. The genes are TRBV7-9 and TRBJ1-1; a possible D gene is TRBD1 (5 bases). The CDR3 covers 13 residues. From germline, CDR1 is SEHNR and CDR2 FQNEAQ (reference sequence). The CDR3 nucleotides are TGTTCCAGCACCAAATCCGGGGGCACTGAAGCTTTCTTT. It encodes CSSTKSGGTEAFF.

V gene TRBV11-2 combines with J gene TRBJ2-5; 10 bases map to TRBD2. The trim removed 5 bases at V and 2 bases at J, leaving 5 bases unmatched. This CDR3 contains 15 residues. The V gene's germline CDR1 is SGHAT and CDR2 FQNNGV. DNA for the CDR3: TGTGCCAGCAGCCGGGGGACTAGCGTACAAGAGACCCAGTACTTC. Translated, it gives CASSRGTSVQETQYF.

The chain recombines TRBV7-9 with TRBJ2-3; 13 bases fit TRBD2. The CDR3 extends over 15 amino acids. Germline V gives CDR1 SEHNR, CDR2 FQNEAQ (reference sequence). V dropped 5 bases and J dropped 10; count of bases not matched to a gene: 9. CDR3 nucleotide sequence: TGTGCCAGCAGCAAGGGACTAGCGGGAACGAGGCCGCAGTATTTT. This gives the protein CASSKGLAGTRPQYF.

This clone has a single count. The V and J genes are TRBV15 and TRBJ1-5; 8 bases map to TRBD1. This CDR3 comprises 16 residues. The trim removed 3 bases at V and 4 bases at J, leaving 8 bases unmatched. CDR1 is LNHNV, CDR2 YYDKDF, per germline (reference sequence). The CDR3, as DNA: TGTGCCACCAGCAGGACCGGGACAGGTAATAATCAGCCCCAGCATTTT. The encoded protein is CATSRTGTGNNQPQHF. Complete variable domain (other parts from reference TRBV15 and TRBJ1-5): DAMVIQNPRYQVTQFGKPVTLSCSQTLNHNVMYWYQQKSSQAPKLLFHYYDKDFNNEADTPDNFQSRRPNTSFCFLDIRSPGLGDTAMYLCATSRTGTGNNQPQHFGDGTRLSIL.

This clone was seen only once. The chain has TRBV4-1 and TRBJ2-7; 10 nucleotides agree with TRBD1. CDR3 length: 16 amino acids. Germline trimming cut 5 bases from V and 1 base from J; bases unmatched to any gene: 8. In germline, CDR1 is MGHRA, CDR2 YSYEKL. CDR3 loop: CASSGTRDRGSYEQYF. The CDR3 DNA is TGCGCCAGCAGCGGAACCCGGGACAGGGGTTCCTACGAGCAGTACTTC.

The V gene is TRBV11-2, the J gene TRBJ2-1, with D hard to call. The germline V gene has CDR1 SGHAT and CDR2 FQNNGV. The CDR3 has 14 residues. The V end lost 1 base, the J end lost 5 bases, and 9 bases lay between the germline ends. The CDR3 reads CASSLADEDNEQFF. The CDR3, as DNA: TGTGCCAGCAGCTTAGCAGATGAAGACAATGAGCAGTTCTTC.

This chain connects TRBV18 to TRBJ2-1; 11 positions agree with TRBD2. CDR1 KGHSH and CDR2 LQKENI come from the germline V gene. The CDR3 contains 17 residues. After removal of 6 bases from V and 2 bases from J, the junction contained 9 bases not matched to a gene. CDR3 DNA sequence: TGTGCCAGCTCTAATTCACTAGCGGGAGTTCCCTACAATGAGCAGTTCTTC. Its protein product is CASSNSLAGVPYNEQFF.

The V gene is TRBV5-6, the J gene TRBJ2-4, with D possibly being TRBD2 (5 bases). Germline V lookup: CDR1 SGHDT, CDR2 YYEEEE. The CDR3 extends over 13 amino acids. Trimming removed 0 bases from V and 6 bases from J, with 7 bases in between. This CDR3 reads CASSLAGINIQYF. The CDR3, as DNA: TGTGCCAGCAGCTTGGCGGGGATAAACATTCAGTACTTC.

The chain joins TRBV5-6 to TRBJ2-3; D is possibly TRBD1 (5 bases). Germline CDR1 and CDR2: SGHDT and YYEEEE. This CDR3 is built from 14 residues. The V gene lost 4 bases and the J gene lost 3 bases, with 12 bases spanning the gap. Here the CDR3 DNA reads TGTGCCAGCAGCCTCGACAGCCGTACAGATACGCAGTATTTT. As protein: CASSLDSRTDTQYF.

The chain links TRBV7-6 to TRBJ1-6, with 10 bases that match TRBD1. J lost 6 bases, V lost 4 bases, and 3 bases had no gene match. CDR3 length: 15 amino acids. Per germline, CDR1 SGHVS and CDR2 FNYEAQ. The CDR3 spells CASSSDRGSNSPLHF. The CDR3 nucleotides are TGTGCCAGCAGCTCGGACAGGGGGTCTAATTCACCCCTCCACTTT.

This clone turned up a few times. The rearrangement joins TRBV9 to TRBJ2-7, with 9 bases fitting TRBD1. In germline, CDR1 is SGDLS, CDR2 YYNGEE. CDR3 length: 13 residues. After removal of 0 bases from V and 7 bases from J, the junction contained 2 bases not matched to a gene. The CDR3 region has the DNA TGTGCCAGCAGCGTAGCGGGACAGGGAGAGCAGTACTTC. It encodes CASSVAGQGEQYF.

The rearrangement joins TRBV2 to TRBJ2-5, with 7 bases that match TRBD2. CDR1 and CDR2 from the germline V gene are SNHLY and FYNNEI. Trimming took 8 bases from V and 3 from J; bases not matched to a gene: 15. The CDR3 covers 16 residues. This CDR3 is CASSAPRSSGKETQYF. CDR3 nucleotide sequence: TGTGCCAGCTCCGCCCCTCGGTCCAGCGGGAAAGAGACCCAGTACTTC.

V and J are TRBV27 and TRBJ2-5, with 11 bases identical to TRBD2. TRBJ2-7 explains the end of the DNA better; the J call may be wrong. The CDR3 is made up of 14 amino acids. Looked up from germline, CDR1 is MNHEY and CDR2 is SMNVEV (reference sequence). CDR3 bases: TGTGCCAGCAGTCCTTTAGCGGGAGGGTACGAGCAGTACTTC. This translates into CASSPLAGGYEQYF.

This clone turned up a few times. The chain combines TRBV5-1 with TRBJ2-1; TRBD2 aligns across 13 bases. This CDR3 contains 16 residues. V shed 0 bases and J 4 bases; nucleotides not matched to a gene: 1. Germline V lookup: CDR1 SGHRS, CDR2 YFSETQ. As DNA, the CDR3 is TGCGCCAGCAGCTTGGTGACTAGCGGGAGGTACAATGAGCAGTTCTTC. Translating it yields CASSLVTSGRYNEQFF.

The rearrangement links TRBV10-1 to TRBJ2-4; perhaps TRBD2 as D (5 bases). Deletions cut 0 bases from V and 5 bases from J, with 14 bases between. The germline V gene encodes CDR1 WNHNN and CDR2 SYGVQD (reference sequence). This CDR3 has 16 residues. The DNA of the CDR3 is TGCGCCAGCAGTGAGTCAAGAGCGGCCTCCGAAAACATTCAGTACTTC. This codes for CASSESRAASENIQYF.

There are a few counts of this clone. V and J are TRBV7-2 and TRBJ1-5; D remains unclear. CDR1 is SGHTA and CDR2 is FQGNSA in the germline V gene. The V end was cut by 1 base, the J end by 3 bases, with 10 bases between. CDR3 length: 15 amino acids. CDR3 loop: CASSLVGGSNQPQHF. In DNA, the CDR3 is TGTGCCAGCAGCTTAGTCGGAGGGTCCAATCAGCCCCAGCATTTT.

The V and J genes are TRBV5-6 and TRBJ2-1; possibly TRBD1 for D (6 bases). V lost 4 bases, J lost 3 bases, and 14 bases lay in between. CDR3 size: 15 residues. Germline CDR1 and CDR2: SGHDT and YYEEEE. The CDR3 coding sequence is TGTGCCAGCAGCAAGGGGACATCCCACTACAATGAGCAGTTCTTC. This translates into CASSKGTSHYNEQFF.

The chain links TRBV19 to TRBJ2-2; TRBD2 aligns across 15 bases. With 7 bases clipped from V and 1 base from J, the junction kept 4 bases outside the gene matches. The germline V gene encodes CDR1 LNHDA and CDR2 SQIVND (reference sequence). CDR3 length: 17 amino acids. This CDR3 reads CASTRTSGRGNTGELFF. The CDR3, as DNA: TGTGCCAGTACCCGGACTAGCGGGAGGGGGAACACCGGGGAGCTGTTTTTT.

This sequence joins TRBV21-1 and TRBJ1-5. TRBV21-1 is termed a pseudogene. This CDR3 is built from 18 residues. CDR3 loop: CASSEPGKGLLPILPQHF. The CDR3 DNA sequence: TGTGCCAGCAGCGAACCGGGAAAGGGTCTCCTACCAATCCTGCCCCAGCATTTT.

This rearrangement joins TRBV5-4 to TRBJ2-2; D is perhaps TRBD1 (6 bases). Trimming stripped 0 bases from V and 6 bases from J, with 9 bases between. CDR3 length equals 14 residues. Germline V gene sequence: CDR1 SGHNT, CDR2 YYREEE (reference sequence). CDR3 region: CASSLGRGSGELFF. DNA for the CDR3: TGTGCCAGCAGCTTGGGCAGGGGCTCCGGGGAGCTGTTTTTT.

The chain recombines TRBV1 with TRBJ1-1; the table's D call TRBD1 went unverified against the DNA. TRBV1 constitutes a pseudogene. The CDR3 runs to 15 residues. CDR3 coding DNA: TGCACCAGCAGCCAAGGTATTCAGGTTGGGACTGAAGCTTTCTTT. This gives the protein CTSSQGIQVGTEAFF.

This sequence joins TRBV6-5 and TRBJ1-1; the D is unclear. CDR1 and CDR2 from the germline V gene are MNHEY and SVGAGI. This CDR3 has 15 residues. Trimming left V 0 bases short and J 0 bases short, with 8 bases between. The CDR3 is CASSYSRRLNTEAFF. The DNA of the CDR3 is TGTGCCAGCAGTTACTCGAGGAGACTGAACACTGAAGCTTTCTTT.

This sequence joins TRBV27 and TRBJ1-1; D might be TRBD1 (6 bases). Germline V gene data show CDR1 as MNHEY and CDR2 as SMNVEV (reference sequence). Trimming cost V 3 bases and J 4 bases, with 12 bases left between them. The CDR3 has 14 residues. CDR3: CASSFGGHVTEAFF. The CDR3 coding sequence is TGTGCCAGCAGTTTCGGGGGGCACGTCACTGAAGCTTTCTTT.